Presented here are 26 T cell receptor beta chains from one specimen sequenced in a study of spatial heterogeneity in lung cancer. Noted time point: blood at routine non-recurrence follow-up after resection. TCRdb independently ran MiXCR on the 5' RACE reads; one entry per CDR3 protein. Of some 35,000 distinct CDR3 sequences in the sample, under 9% were seen once. Sequencing used PBMCs, obtained at follow-up. The receptors originated from a male donor with early-stage non-small cell lung cancer.

This clonotype has at least ten counts. This chain's CDR3 is CASSLAVGQTQETQYF. CDR3 coding DNA: TGTGCCAGCAGCTTAGCGGTTGGCCAGACACAAGAGACCCAGTACTTC. The chain uses TRBV7-6 and TRBJ2-5; D gene uncertain. The CDR3 totals 16 residues. The germline V gene encodes CDR1 SGHVS and CDR2 FNYEAQ. Between the trimmed V and J ends, which lost 0 bases and 2 bases, there was a span of 13 bases.

The chain combines TRBV28 with TRBJ2-4; possibly TRBD1 or TRBD2 for D (7 bases each). Germline lookup yields CDR1 MDHEN and CDR2 SYDVKM. CDR3 length: 15 residues. The ends were cut back, 5 bases at V and 7 bases at J, with 18 bases in the middle. CDR3 sequence (DNA): TGTGCCAGCAGTCCCTCCAGGGGGGGGAGGAACATTCAGTACTTC. This gives the protein CASSPSRGGRNIQYF.

This clonotype showed up many times. V gene TRBV7-9 combines with J gene TRBJ2-3; no reliable D call. V lost 3 bases and J 3 bases, leaving 10 bases between the germline ends. CDR1 and CDR2 (germline): SEHNR, FQNEAQ (reference sequence). This CDR3 is built from 14 residues. CDR3 bases: TGTGCCAGCAGCTTGGCTCTAGGGACAGATACGCAGTATTTT. Residues: CASSLALGTDTQYF. Complete variable domain (other parts from reference TRBV7-9 and TRBJ2-3): DTGVSQNPRHKITKRGQNVTFRCDPISEHNRLYWYRQTLGQGPEFLTYFQNEAQLEKSRLLSDRFSAERPKGSFSTLEIQRTEQGDSAMYLCASSLALGTDTQYFGPGTRLTVL.

By proportion, this clonotype is medium-sized. The chain combines TRBV7-9 with TRBJ1-1; 8 nucleotides match TRBD1. CDR3 length: 15 residues. CDR1 and CDR2 (germline): SEHNR, FQNEAQ (reference sequence). V shed 4 bases, J shed 6 bases, and the junction held 10 bases outside the gene matches. The CDR3 is CASSSRQGAQSEAFF. In DNA, the CDR3 is TGTGCCAGCAGCTCAAGGCAGGGGGCGCAGTCTGAAGCTTTCTTT.

This clonotype was detected a few times. V usage is TRBV9 and J usage is TRBJ2-2, with D unresolved. Germline V gives CDR1 SGDLS, CDR2 YYNGEE. This CDR3 comprises 13 residues. Trimming left V 0 bases short and J 3 bases short, with 3 bases between. Here the CDR3 DNA reads TGTGCCAGCAGCGTAGAAGACACCGGGGAGCTGTTTTTT. Amino acids: CASSVEDTGELFF.

This clonotype occurred many times. The V call is TRBV5-4, the J call TRBJ2-1; no clear D. The CDR3 has 13 residues. In germline, CDR1 is SGHNT, CDR2 YYREEE (reference sequence). Trimming took 1 base from V and 6 from J, leaving 8 bases between them. CDR3 DNA sequence: TGTGCCAGCAGCTTGTGGAGATTCAATGAGCAGTTCTTC. Translation gives CASSLWRFNEQFF.

This clonotype has ten or more counts. The rearrangement links TRBV4-1 to TRBJ2-5; D gene unclear. This CDR3 is built from 11 residues. Germline-derived CDR1 and CDR2 are MGHRA and YSYEKL. V was clipped by 0 bases and J by 9 bases, with 5 bases between them. This CDR3 is CASSQEQSQYF. Here the CDR3 DNA reads TGCGCCAGCAGCCAAGAACAGTCCCAGTACTTC.

By frequency in the sample, this clonotype is medium-sized. The V and J genes are TRBV6-5 and TRBJ1-3; TRBD1 matches at 7 bases. Germline V lookup: CDR1 MNHEY, CDR2 SVGAGI. The V and J ends lost 0 bases and 0 bases, in that order; junction bases with no gene match: 8. CDR3 length: 18 residues. The CDR3 DNA reads as TGTGCCAGCAGTTACTCCCGGGACAGTGCTCTCTCTGGAAACACCATATATTTT. Amino acid sequence: CASSYSRDSALSGNTIYF.

This clonotype showed up many times. The J gene is TRBJ2-3, the V gene TRBV2; D not certain. There are 11 residues in the CDR3. V lost 4 bases and J lost 4, with 3 bases in between. The germline CDR1 and CDR2 sequences are SNHLY and FYNNEI. The CDR3, as DNA: TGTGCCAGCAGTGTACCAGATACGCAGTATTTT. It is translated as CASSVPDTQYF.

This clonotype was seen a handful of times. The chain joins TRBV5-4 to TRBJ2-1, with 12 bases lining up with TRBD2. Germline V gene data show CDR1 as SGHNT and CDR2 as YYREEE (reference sequence). With V trimmed by 1 base and J by 9 bases, 8 bases remained unmatched. The length of the CDR3 is 16 residues. CDR3 region: CASSLQLAGGGSEQFF. The CDR3, as DNA: TGTGCCAGCAGCTTGCAACTAGCGGGGGGTGGGAGTGAGCAGTTCTTC.

V gene TRBV7-9 combines with J gene TRBJ1-6; no firm D call. The CDR3 totals 18 residues. The V and J ends lost 1 base and 0 bases respectively, with 13 bases between them. The V gene's germline CDR1 is SEHNR and CDR2 FQNEAQ (reference sequence). The chain's CDR3 is CASSLDTAAISYNSPLHF. The DNA for the CDR3 is TGTGCCAGCAGCTTAGATACGGCGGCGATCTCCTATAATTCACCCCTCCACTTT.

This clonotype was detected ten times or more. J is TRBJ1-1 and V is TRBV2; D gene uncertain. Trimming took 2 bases from V and 3 from J, leaving 22 bases between them. Germline loops: CDR1 SNHLY, CDR2 FYNNEI. CDR3 size: 18 residues. DNA of the CDR3: TGTGCCAGCAGTGAAAGGCCGGGATGGTCGGGCGGAGACACTGAAGCTTTCTTT. It codes for CASSERPGWSGGDTEAFF.

This clonotype appeared many times. The rearrangement joins TRBV7-9 to TRBJ2-5, with 12 bases matching TRBD2. CDR3 length: 15 residues. J gave up 3 bases and V 5 bases, and 4 bases lay outside the gene matches. The germline V gene has CDR1 SEHNR and CDR2 FQNEAQ (reference sequence). The CDR3, as DNA: TGTGCCAGCAGCAAGACTAGCGGGGGAGAAGAGACCCAGTACTTC. It translates to CASSKTSGGEETQYF.

The table lists this clonotype with many counts. This chain joins TRBV6-5 and TRBJ2-7; perhaps D is TRBD1 or TRBD2 (5 bases each). CDR3 length equals 14 residues. In germline, CDR1 is MNHEY, CDR2 SVGAGI. The V end was cut by 5 bases, the J end by 0 bases, with 11 bases between. As DNA, the CDR3 is TGTGCCAGCAGTCCAGACAGCGGCTCCTACGAGCAGTACTTC. Translated, it gives CASSPDSGSYEQYF.

This clonotype showed up many times. The chain joins TRBV18 to TRBJ1-1, with TRBD1 as a possible D gene (6 bases). Per the germline V gene, CDR1 is KGHSH and CDR2 is LQKENI. V lost 1 base and J 0 bases, leaving 6 bases between the germline ends. CDR3 length: 14 amino acids. In DNA, the CDR3 is TGTGCCAGCTCACCACGGACAGTGAACACTGAAGCTTTCTTT. It codes for CASSPRTVNTEAFF.

This clonotype was seen repeatedly, ten times or more. CDR3 in amino acids: CASSPPLVDTQYF. The CDR3 nucleotides are TGTGCCAGCAGTCCCCCTCTAGTGGATACGCAGTATTTT. J is TRBJ2-3 and V is TRBV12-3 or TRBV12-4; no clear D gene. Trimming left V 5 bases short and J 6 bases short, with 12 bases between. This CDR3 is 13 amino acids long.

There are many counts of this clonotype. J is TRBJ2-1 and V is TRBV30; 10 nucleotides align to TRBD2. This CDR3 has 16 residues. After removal of 2 bases from V and 6 bases from J, the junction contained 10 bases not matched to a gene. Per the germline V gene, CDR1 is GTSNPN and CDR2 is SVGIG (reference sequence). For the CDR3, the DNA is TGTGCCTGGAGTTTCCTCGGACTAGCGGCGATCAATGAGCAGTTCTTC. It specifies CAWSFLGLAAINEQFF. The full variable domain, its missing parts supplied by reference TRBV30 and TRBJ2-1, is SQTIHQWPATLVQPVGSPLSLECTVEGTSNPNLYWYRQAAGRGLQLLFYSVGIGQISSEVPQNLSASRPQDRQFILSSKKLLLSDSGFYLCAWSFLGLAAINEQFFGPGTRLTVL.

This clonotype was seen ten or more times. The chain is built from TRBV20-1 and TRBJ2-7; possible D gene TRBD1, 5 bases. The CDR3 is 13 amino acids. Germline loops: CDR1 DFQATT, CDR2 SNEGSKA (reference sequence). V lost 5 bases to trimming and J lost 3 bases, with 14 bases between them. The CDR3 reads CSASRESFYEQYF. The CDR3 DNA sequence: TGCAGTGCTTCCAGGGAATCCTTCTACGAGCAGTACTTC.

The sample holds many counts of this clonotype. The chain is built from TRBV29-1 and TRBJ2-5; D remains unclear. CDR3 length equals 13 residues. V was trimmed by 4 bases and J by 1 base, leaving 10 bases between them. Germline CDR1 is SQVTM and CDR2 is ANQGSEA. The CDR3 sequence: CSVGSGGQETQYF. The CDR3 DNA is TGCAGCGTTGGGTCGGGTGGCCAAGAGACCCAGTACTTC.

This clonotype has ten or more counts. The chain couples TRBV7-9 to TRBJ2-3, with 14 nucleotides matching TRBD2. This CDR3 has 20 residues. Germline CDR1 and CDR2: SEHNR and FQNEAQ (reference sequence). J gave up 2 bases and V 1 base, and 11 bases lay outside the gene matches. CDR3 in DNA: TGTGCCAGCAGCTTAGGACGGACTAGCGGGGGGACCACTCCCACAGATACGCAGTATTTT. It encodes CASSLGRTSGGTTPTDTQYF.

This clonotype was picked up many times. The V and J genes are TRBV28 and TRBJ2-1; unclear D gene. Germline V gene lookup returns CDR1 MDHEN and CDR2 SYDVKM. With 1 base removed from V and 10 bases from J, the gap between germline ends came to 11 bases. The CDR3 covers 13 residues. The CDR3 spells CASSLSLDWEQFF. As DNA, the CDR3 is TGTGCCAGCAGTTTATCGCTAGACTGGGAGCAGTTCTTC.

Ten or more counts support this clonotype. Mismatch with germline at one junction end may stem from a read error. V is TRBV7-9 and J is TRBJ2-1, with D unclear. Per the germline V gene, CDR1 is SEHNR and CDR2 is FQNEAQ (reference sequence). The CDR3 totals 8 residues. Here the CDR3 DNA reads TGTGCCAGCAGCTTAACCGTTTTC. This gives the protein CASSLTVF. The entire variable domain, with the rest obtained from reference TRBV7-9 and TRBJ2-1, is as follows: DTGVSQNPRHKITKRGQNVTFRCDPISEHNRLYWYRQTLGQGPEFLTYFQNEAQLEKSRLLSDRFSAERPKGSFSTLEIQRTEQGDSAMYLCASSLTVFGPGTRLTVL.

Details on this clonotype: A single base separates this from a much larger clone, so it may be a read error. V is TRBV5-1 and J is TRBJ1-2; 9 bases line up with TRBD1. Looked up from germline, CDR1 is SGHRS and CDR2 is YFSETQ. This CDR3 is 14 amino acids long. CDR3 nucleotides: TGCGCCAACAGCTTGTGGAACAGGGGGCGAGGCTACACCTTC. This translates into CANSLWNRGRGYTF.

Many counts were recorded for this clonotype. J is TRBJ1-2 and V is TRBV5-4, with 7 positions matching TRBD1. Germline values: CDR1 SGHNT, CDR2 YYREEE (reference sequence). V lost 7 bases, J lost 5 bases, and 14 bases stayed unmatched. The length of the CDR3 is 15 residues. The CDR3 reads CASGIRGSPAYGYTF. In DNA form, the CDR3 reads TGTGCCAGCGGTATCAGGGGGTCACCGGCGTATGGCTACACCTTC. Looking up the rest from reference TRBV5-4 and TRBJ1-2 gives the full variable domain: ETGVTQSPTHLIKTRGQQVTLRCSSQSGHNTVSWYQQALGQGPQFIFQYYREEENGRGNFPPRFSGLQFPNYSSELNVNALELDDSALYLCASGIRGSPAYGYTFGSGTRLTVV.

The genes are TRBV9 and TRBJ2-7, with TRBD1 identical over 11 bases. Per germline, CDR1 SGDLS and CDR2 YYNGEE. The CDR3 totals 15 residues. Losses at the gene ends were 0 bases for V and 3 bases for J; bases not matched to a gene: 2. The CDR3 loop is CASSVAGTGGYEQYF. CDR3 coding DNA: TGTGCCAGCAGCGTAGCGGGGACAGGGGGCTACGAGCAGTACTTC.

This clonotype was seen ten or more times. The chain recombines TRBV9 with TRBJ2-2; 8 bases map to TRBD1. V shed 0 bases and J 6 bases; nucleotides not matched to a gene: 4. Germline CDR1 is SGDLS and CDR2 is YYNGEE. This CDR3 has 15 amino acids. CDR3 loop: CASSVGGQAPGELFF. Here the CDR3 DNA reads TGTGCCAGCAGCGTAGGGGGACAGGCACCCGGGGAGCTGTTTTTT.